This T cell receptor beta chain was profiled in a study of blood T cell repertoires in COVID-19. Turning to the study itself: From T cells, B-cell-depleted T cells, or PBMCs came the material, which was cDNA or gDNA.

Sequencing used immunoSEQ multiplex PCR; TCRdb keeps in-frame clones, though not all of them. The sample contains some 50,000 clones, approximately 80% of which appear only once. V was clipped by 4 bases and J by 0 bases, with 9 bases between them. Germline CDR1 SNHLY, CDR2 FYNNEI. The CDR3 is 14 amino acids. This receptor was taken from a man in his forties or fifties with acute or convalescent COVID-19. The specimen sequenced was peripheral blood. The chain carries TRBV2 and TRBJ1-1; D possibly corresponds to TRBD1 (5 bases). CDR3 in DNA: TGTGCCAGCAGTGTTAGACAGATGAACACTGAAGCTTTCTTT. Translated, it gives CASSVRQMNTEAFF.